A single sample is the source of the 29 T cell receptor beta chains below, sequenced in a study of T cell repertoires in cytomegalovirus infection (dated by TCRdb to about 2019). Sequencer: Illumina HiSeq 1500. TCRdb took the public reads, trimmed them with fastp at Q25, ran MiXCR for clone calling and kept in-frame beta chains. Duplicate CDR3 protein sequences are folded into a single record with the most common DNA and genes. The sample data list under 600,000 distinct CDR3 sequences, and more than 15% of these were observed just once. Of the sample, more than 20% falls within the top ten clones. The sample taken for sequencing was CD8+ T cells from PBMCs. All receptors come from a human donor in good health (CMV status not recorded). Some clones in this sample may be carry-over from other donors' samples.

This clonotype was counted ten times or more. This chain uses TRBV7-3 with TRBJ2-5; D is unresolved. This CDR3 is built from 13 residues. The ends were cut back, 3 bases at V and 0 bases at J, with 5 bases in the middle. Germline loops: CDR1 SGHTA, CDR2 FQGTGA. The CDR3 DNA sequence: TGTGCCAGCAGCTTTGAGTACCAAGAGACCCAGTACTTC. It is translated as CASSFEYQETQYF.

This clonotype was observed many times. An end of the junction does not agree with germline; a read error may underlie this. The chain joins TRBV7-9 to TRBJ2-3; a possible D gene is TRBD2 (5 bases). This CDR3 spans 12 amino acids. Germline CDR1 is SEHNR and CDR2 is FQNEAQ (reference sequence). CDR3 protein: CASRNTTEGPHF. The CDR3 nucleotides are TGTGCCAGCAGGAATACCACTGAGGGCCCCCATTTT.

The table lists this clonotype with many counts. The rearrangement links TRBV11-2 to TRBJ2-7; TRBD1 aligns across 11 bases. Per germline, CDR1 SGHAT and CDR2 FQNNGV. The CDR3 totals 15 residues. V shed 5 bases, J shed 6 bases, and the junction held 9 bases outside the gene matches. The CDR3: CASSLDRTGGLEQYF. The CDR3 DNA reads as TGTGCCAGCAGCCTGGATCGGACAGGGGGCCTCGAGCAGTACTTC.

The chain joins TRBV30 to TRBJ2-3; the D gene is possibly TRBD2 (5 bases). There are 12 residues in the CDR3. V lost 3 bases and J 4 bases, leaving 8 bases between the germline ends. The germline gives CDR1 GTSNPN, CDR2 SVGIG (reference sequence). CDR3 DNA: TGTGCCTGGAGAGGACTTTCAGATACGCAGTATTTT. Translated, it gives CAWRGLSDTQYF.

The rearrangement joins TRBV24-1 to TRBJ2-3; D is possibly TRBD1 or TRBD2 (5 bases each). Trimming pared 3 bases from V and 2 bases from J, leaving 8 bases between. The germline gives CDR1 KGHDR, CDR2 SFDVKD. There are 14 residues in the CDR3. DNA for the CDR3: TGTGCCACCAGTGATGAGGGGTACACAGATACGCAGTATTTT. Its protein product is CATSDEGYTDTQYF.

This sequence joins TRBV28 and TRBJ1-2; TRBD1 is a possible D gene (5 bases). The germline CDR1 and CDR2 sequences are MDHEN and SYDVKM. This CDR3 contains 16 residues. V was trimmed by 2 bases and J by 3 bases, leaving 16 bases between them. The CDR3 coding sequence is TGTGCCAGCAGTTTACTAGGTGGGGGAACCTACTATGGCTACACCTTC. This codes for CASSLLGGGTYYGYTF.

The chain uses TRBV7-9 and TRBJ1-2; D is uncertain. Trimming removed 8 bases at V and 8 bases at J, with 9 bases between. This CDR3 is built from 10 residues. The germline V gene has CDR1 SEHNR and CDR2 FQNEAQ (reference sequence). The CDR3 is CASGSGGYTF. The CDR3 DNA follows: TGTGCCAGCGGTTCCGGGGGCTACACCTTC. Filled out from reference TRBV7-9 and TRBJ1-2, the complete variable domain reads DTGVSQNPRHKITKRGQNVTFRCDPISEHNRLYWYRQTLGQGPEFLTYFQNEAQLEKSRLLSDRFSAERPKGSFSTLEIQRTEQGDSAMYLCASGSGGYTFGSGTRLTVV.

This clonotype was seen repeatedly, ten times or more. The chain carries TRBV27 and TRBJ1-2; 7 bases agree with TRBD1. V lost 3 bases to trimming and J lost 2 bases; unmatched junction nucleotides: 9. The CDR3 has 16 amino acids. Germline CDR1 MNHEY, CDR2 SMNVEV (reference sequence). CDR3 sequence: CASSFLRQGGNYGYTF. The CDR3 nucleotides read TGTGCCAGCAGTTTCCTCCGGCAGGGGGGGAACTATGGCTACACCTTC.

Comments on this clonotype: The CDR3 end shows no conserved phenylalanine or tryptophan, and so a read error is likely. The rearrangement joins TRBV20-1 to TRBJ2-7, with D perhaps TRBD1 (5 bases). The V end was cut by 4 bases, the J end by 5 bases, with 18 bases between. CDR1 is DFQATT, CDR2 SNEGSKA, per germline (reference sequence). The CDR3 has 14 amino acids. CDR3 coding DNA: TGCAGTGCTAAGGACATCCAAGGGGTAAACGAGCAGTACTTA. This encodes CSAKDIQGVNEQYL.

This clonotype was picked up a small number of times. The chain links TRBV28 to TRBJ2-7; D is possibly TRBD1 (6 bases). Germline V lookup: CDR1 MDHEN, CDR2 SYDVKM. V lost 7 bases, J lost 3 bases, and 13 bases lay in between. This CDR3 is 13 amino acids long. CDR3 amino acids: CASKPRGIYEQYF. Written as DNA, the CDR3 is TGTGCCAGCAAGCCGAGGGGGATCTACGAGCAGTACTTC.

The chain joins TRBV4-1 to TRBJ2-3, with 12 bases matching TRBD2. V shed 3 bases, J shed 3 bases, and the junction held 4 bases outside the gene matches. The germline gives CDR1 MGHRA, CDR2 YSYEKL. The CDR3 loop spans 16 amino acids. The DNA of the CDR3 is TGCGCCAGCAGCCACGCTAGCGGGGGGGCGACAGATACGCAGTATTTT. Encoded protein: CASSHASGGATDTQYF.

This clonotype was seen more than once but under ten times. The CDR3 coding sequence is TGTGCCACCAGCAGAGTTGGGGGGCTTAATGAAAAACTGTTTTTT. Its protein product is CATSRVGGLNEKLFF. This sequence joins TRBV15 and TRBJ1-4; D possibly corresponds to TRBD1 (6 bases). Trimming pared 1 base from V and 4 bases from J, leaving 10 bases between. Per germline, CDR1 LNHNV and CDR2 YYDKDF (reference sequence). The CDR3 runs 15 residues.

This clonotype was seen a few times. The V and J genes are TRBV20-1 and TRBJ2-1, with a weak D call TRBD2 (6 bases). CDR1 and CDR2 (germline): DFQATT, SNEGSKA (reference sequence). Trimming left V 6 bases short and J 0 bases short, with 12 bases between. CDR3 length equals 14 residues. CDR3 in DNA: TGCAGTGCCAAGACTAGTTACTCCTACAATGAGCAGTTCTTC. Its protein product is CSAKTSYSYNEQFF.

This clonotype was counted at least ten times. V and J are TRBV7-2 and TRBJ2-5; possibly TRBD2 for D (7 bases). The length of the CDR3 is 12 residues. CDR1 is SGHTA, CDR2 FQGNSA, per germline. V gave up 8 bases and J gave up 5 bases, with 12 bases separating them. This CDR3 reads CASGGASETQYF. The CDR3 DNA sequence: TGTGCCAGCGGGGGGGCCAGCGAGACCCAGTACTTC. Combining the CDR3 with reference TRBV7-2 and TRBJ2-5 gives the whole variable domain GAGVSQSPSNKVTEKGKDVELRCDPISGHTALYWYRQSLGQGLEFLIYFQGNSAPDKSGLPSDRFSAERTGGSVSTLTIQRTQQEDSAVYLCASGGASETQYFGPGTRLLVL.

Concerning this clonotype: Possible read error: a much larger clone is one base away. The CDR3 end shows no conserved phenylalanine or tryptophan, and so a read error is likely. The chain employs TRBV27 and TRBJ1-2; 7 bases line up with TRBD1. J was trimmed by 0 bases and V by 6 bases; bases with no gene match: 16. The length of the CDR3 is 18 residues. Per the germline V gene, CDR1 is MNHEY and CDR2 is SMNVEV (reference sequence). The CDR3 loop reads CASRQHTMGQRANYGYTL. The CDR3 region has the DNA TGTGCCAGCAGGCAACACACCATGGGACAGCGAGCTAACTATGGCTACACCTTA.

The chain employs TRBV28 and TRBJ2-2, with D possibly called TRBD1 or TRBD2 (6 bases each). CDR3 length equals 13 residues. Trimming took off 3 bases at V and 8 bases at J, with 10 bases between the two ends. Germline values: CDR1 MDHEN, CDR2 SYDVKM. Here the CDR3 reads CASSFQGRGELFF. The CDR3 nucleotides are TGTGCCAGCAGTTTCCAGGGGAGGGGGGAGCTGTTTTTT.

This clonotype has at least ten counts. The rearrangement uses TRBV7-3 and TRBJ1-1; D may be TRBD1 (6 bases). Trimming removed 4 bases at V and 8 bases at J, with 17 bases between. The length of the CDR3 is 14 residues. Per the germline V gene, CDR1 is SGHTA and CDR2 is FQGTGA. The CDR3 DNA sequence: TGTGCCAGCAGCTCCCTCGGGGGGGCCGGGGAAGCTTTCTTT. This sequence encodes CASSSLGGAGEAFF.

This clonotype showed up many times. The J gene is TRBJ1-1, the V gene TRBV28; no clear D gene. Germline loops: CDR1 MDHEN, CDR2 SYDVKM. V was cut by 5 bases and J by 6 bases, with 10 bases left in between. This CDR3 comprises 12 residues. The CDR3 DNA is TGTGCCAGCAGTCGGACTTACGCTGAAGCTTTCTTT. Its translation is CASSRTYAEAFF.

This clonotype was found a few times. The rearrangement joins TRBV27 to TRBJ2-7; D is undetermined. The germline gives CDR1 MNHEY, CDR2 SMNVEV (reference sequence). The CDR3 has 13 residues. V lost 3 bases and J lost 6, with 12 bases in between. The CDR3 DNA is TGTGCCAGCAGTTTCCCCGACGGTTCCGAGCAGTACTTC. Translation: CASSFPDGSEQYF.

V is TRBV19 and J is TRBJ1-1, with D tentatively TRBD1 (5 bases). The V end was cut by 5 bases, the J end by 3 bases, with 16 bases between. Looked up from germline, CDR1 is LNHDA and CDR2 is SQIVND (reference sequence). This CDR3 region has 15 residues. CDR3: CASSPAPYRYTEAFF. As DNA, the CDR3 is TGTGCCAGTAGTCCGGCGCCTTACAGGTACACTGAAGCTTTCTTT.

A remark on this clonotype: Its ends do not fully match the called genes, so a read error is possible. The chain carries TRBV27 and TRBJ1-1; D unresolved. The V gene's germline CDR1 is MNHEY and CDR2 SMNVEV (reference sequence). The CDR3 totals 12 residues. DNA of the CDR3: TGTGCCAGCAGCCCTGGGAACTCTGAAGCTTTCTTT. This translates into CASSPGNSEAFF.

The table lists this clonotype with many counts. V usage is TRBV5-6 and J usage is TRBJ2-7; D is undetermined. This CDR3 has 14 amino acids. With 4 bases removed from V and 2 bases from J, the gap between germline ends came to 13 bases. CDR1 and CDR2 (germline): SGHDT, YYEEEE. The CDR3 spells CASSHQDGTYEQYF. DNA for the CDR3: TGTGCCAGCAGCCATCAAGACGGAACCTACGAGCAGTACTTC.

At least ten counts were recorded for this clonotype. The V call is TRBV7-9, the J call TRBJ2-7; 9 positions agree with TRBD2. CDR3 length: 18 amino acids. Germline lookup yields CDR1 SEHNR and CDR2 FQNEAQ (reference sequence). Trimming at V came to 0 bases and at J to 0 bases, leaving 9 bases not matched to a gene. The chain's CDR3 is CASSLAMSRTSASYEQYF. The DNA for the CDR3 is TGTGCCAGCAGCTTAGCGATGTCAAGGACTAGCGCCTCCTACGAGCAGTACTTC.

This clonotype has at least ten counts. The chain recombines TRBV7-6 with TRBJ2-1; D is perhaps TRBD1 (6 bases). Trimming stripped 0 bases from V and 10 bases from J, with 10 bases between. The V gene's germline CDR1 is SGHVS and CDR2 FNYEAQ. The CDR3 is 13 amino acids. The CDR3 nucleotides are TGTGCCAGCAGCTTAGCAGGGGGAAGCGAGCAGTTCTTC. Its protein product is CASSLAGGSEQFF.

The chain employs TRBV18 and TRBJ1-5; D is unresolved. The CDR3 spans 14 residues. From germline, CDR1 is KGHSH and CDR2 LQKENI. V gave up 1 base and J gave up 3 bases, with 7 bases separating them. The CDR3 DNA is TGTGCCAGCTCACCACAGGGAGACAATCAGCCCCAGCATTTT. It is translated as CASSPQGDNQPQHF. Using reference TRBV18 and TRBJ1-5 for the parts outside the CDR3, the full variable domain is NAGVMQNPRHLVRRRGQEARLRCSPMKGHSHVYWYRQLPEEGLKFMVYLQKENIIDESGMPKERFSAEFPKEGPSILRIQQVVRGDSAAYFCASSPQGDNQPQHFGDGTRLSIL.

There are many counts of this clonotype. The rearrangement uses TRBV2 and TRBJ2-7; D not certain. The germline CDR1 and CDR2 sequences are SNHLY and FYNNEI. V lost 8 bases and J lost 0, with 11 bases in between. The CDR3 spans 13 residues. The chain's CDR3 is CASVGRSSYEQYF. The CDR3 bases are TGTGCCAGCGTGGGCAGGAGCTCCTACGAGCAGTACTTC.

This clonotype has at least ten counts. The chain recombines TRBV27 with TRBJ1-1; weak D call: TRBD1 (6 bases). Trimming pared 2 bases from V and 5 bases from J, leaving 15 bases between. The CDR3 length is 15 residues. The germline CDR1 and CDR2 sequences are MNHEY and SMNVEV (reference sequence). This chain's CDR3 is CASSLGGATGTEAFF. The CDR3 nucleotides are TGTGCCAGCAGTTTAGGGGGGGCGACTGGGACTGAAGCTTTCTTT.

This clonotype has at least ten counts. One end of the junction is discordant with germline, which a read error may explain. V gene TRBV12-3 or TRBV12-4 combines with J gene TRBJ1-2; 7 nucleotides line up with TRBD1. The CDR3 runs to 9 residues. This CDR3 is CASSPGTAF. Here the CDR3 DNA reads TGTGCCAGCAGTCCCGGGACAGCCTTC.

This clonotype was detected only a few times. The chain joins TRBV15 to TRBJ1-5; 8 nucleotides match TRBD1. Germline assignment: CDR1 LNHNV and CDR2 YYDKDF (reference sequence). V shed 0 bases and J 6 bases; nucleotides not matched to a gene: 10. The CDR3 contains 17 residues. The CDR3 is CATSRDRAGGPSQPQHF. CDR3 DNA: TGTGCCACCAGCAGAGATAGGGCAGGGGGCCCCAGTCAGCCCCAGCATTTT.